The 12 T cell receptor beta chains reported below all come from one sample, sequenced in a study of T cell repertoires in cytomegalovirus infection (dated by TCRdb to between 2018 and 2021). The instrument was an Illumina HiSeq 1500. TCRdb handled the public reads itself, with Q25 trimming in fastp and clone calling in MiXCR, and kept productive beta chains. Every distinct CDR3 protein forms one entry, paired with its most common genes and DNA. Within this sample are about 150,000 distinct CDR3 sequences, with around 22% of them counted one time only. The ten largest account for approximately 11% of the sample. The specimen sequenced was PBMCs. The origin of the receptors is a human donor in good health (CMV status not recorded). Some clones in this sample may be carry-over from other donors' samples.

This clonotype was recorded at least ten times. V is TRBV28 and J is TRBJ1-1; D call uncertain. This CDR3 is built from 14 residues. V gave up 5 bases and J gave up 3 bases, with 13 bases separating them. Germline-derived CDR1 and CDR2 are MDHEN and SYDVKM. The CDR3 sequence is CASSKHVVDTEAFF. CDR3 DNA: TGTGCCAGCAGTAAGCACGTAGTAGACACTGAAGCTTTCTTT.

This clonotype is a singleton in its sample. This chain links TRBV28 with TRBJ1-1; D perhaps matches TRBD1 (6 bases). The CDR3 length is 16 residues. V was trimmed by 5 bases and J by 1 base, leaving 17 bases between them. CDR1 and CDR2 (germline): MDHEN, SYDVKM. The CDR3 region is CASSRSWGLGNTEAFF. CDR3 DNA sequence: TGTGCCAGCAGTCGAAGCTGGGGGCTAGGGAACACTGAAGCTTTCTTT.

This clonotype was recorded many times. J is TRBJ1-2 and V is TRBV12-3 or TRBV12-4; D is unresolved. The CDR3 consists of 13 residues. Trimming stripped 7 bases from V and 2 bases from J, with 11 bases between. CDR3 DNA: TGTGCCAGCACCACGGCCGGAAACTATGGCTACACCTTC. As protein: CASTTAGNYGYTF.

This sequence joins TRBV15 and TRBJ1-1; D may be TRBD1 (6 bases). The CDR3 is made up of 15 amino acids. With 3 bases removed from V and 1 base from J, the gap between germline ends came to 12 bases. Germline V gene lookup returns CDR1 LNHNV and CDR2 YYDKDF (reference sequence). Here the CDR3 DNA reads TGTGCCACCAGCAGTGACAGGTTACCGAACACTGAAGCTTTCTTT. As protein: CATSSDRLPNTEAFF.

CDR3 residues: CAISAPPSYEQYF. DNA of the CDR3: TGTGCCATCAGTGCTCCCCCATCCTACGAGCAGTACTTC. The chain recombines TRBV10-3 with TRBJ2-7; D call uncertain. From germline, CDR1 is ENHRY and CDR2 SYGVKD. There are 13 residues in the CDR3. Trimming took 4 bases from V and 1 from J, leaving 8 bases between them.

In this sample, this clonotype turned up a few times. The chain joins TRBV3-1 to TRBJ2-1; unclear D gene. Between the trimmed V and J ends, which lost 5 bases and 2 bases, there was a span of 13 bases. CDR3 length: 15 amino acids. Per the germline V gene, CDR1 is LGHDT and CDR2 is YNNKEL (reference sequence). In nucleotides, the CDR3 is TGTGCCAGCAGCTTGGTGGACCGCGCCTACAATGAGCAGTTCTTC. Translating gives CASSLVDRAYNEQFF.

This clonotype has just a few counts. The chain combines TRBV9 with TRBJ2-1; TRBD2 might be the D (5 bases). The germline gives CDR1 SGDLS, CDR2 YYNGEE. The CDR3 is 13 residues long. V lost 7 bases to trimming and J lost 8 bases, with 16 bases between them. The CDR3: CASGRRSGDEQFF. The CDR3 bases are TGTGCCAGCGGTCGAAGATCCGGGGATGAGCAGTTCTTC.

The chain has TRBV7-2 and TRBJ2-5; D possibly uses TRBD1 or TRBD2 (5 bases each). Deletions cut 8 bases from V and 3 bases from J, with 13 bases between. Per the germline V gene, CDR1 is SGHTA and CDR2 is FQGNSA. This CDR3 spans 13 amino acids. The CDR3 reads CASCVLGEETQYF. The CDR3 region has the DNA TGTGCCAGCTGTGTACTGGGGGAAGAGACCCAGTACTTC.

With regard to this clonotype: A junction end diverges from the germline sequence, so it may reflect a read error. J is TRBJ2-1 and V is TRBV7-2; weak D call: TRBD2 (6 bases). The CDR3 extends over 16 amino acids. Germline loops: CDR1 SGHTA, CDR2 FQGNSA. In DNA, the CDR3 is TGTGCCAGCAGCCGCAGGTTAGCGGATTCCTACAATAAGCAGTTCTTC. Translation: CASSRRLADSYNKQFF.

Ten or more counts support this clonotype. The chain has TRBV12-3 or TRBV12-4 and TRBJ2-1, with 8 bases aligning to TRBD2. The CDR3 spans 15 residues. The ends lost 4 bases at V and 2 bases at J; junction bases unmatched: 4. CDR3 protein: CASSSGLDPYNEQFF. The CDR3 DNA reads as TGTGCCAGCAGTTCGGGACTAGACCCCTACAATGAGCAGTTCTTC.

The chain combines TRBV12-3 or TRBV12-4 with TRBJ1-6; D remains unclear. V was trimmed by 2 bases and J by 0 bases, leaving 8 bases between them. This CDR3 is 16 amino acids long. In DNA form, the CDR3 reads TGTGCCAGCAGTTTACACCGCAGCTCCTATAATTCACCCCTCCACTTT. It encodes CASSLHRSSYNSPLHF.

This clonotype has more than one count but fewer than ten. The chain has TRBV6-4 and TRBJ2-7, with TRBD2 matching 8 bases. The J segment lost 6 bases and the V segment lost 4 bases, leaving 8 bases of the junction unmatched. The CDR3 consists of 14 residues. CDR1 and CDR2 (germline): MRHNA, SNTAGT. The CDR3 is CASSAQAGAGEQYF. The CDR3 DNA follows: TGTGCCAGCAGTGCACAAGCGGGAGCTGGCGAGCAGTACTTC.